Shown below are 26 T cell receptor beta chains from a single sample sequenced in a study of cytomegalovirus exposure and HLA in healthy donors. Clones were read by immunoSEQ multiplex PCR, and TCRdb kept only the in-frame ones, dropping some. The table has 220,000 or so clones, over 80% seen once. The sample consisted of PBMCs. All receptors come from a woman under 30 in good health and CMV-seronegative.

The rearrangement links TRBV19 to TRBJ1-1; D gene uncertain. The V gene's germline CDR1 is LNHDA and CDR2 SQIVND (reference sequence). CDR3 length: 15 residues. V shed 3 bases and J shed 3 bases, with 14 bases lying between them. For the CDR3, the DNA is TGTGCCAGTAGTATCCTGGCGCGGAAAGACACTGAAGCTTTCTTT. This gives the protein CASSILARKDTEAFF.

The chain couples TRBV6-6 to TRBJ1-2, with D possibly being TRBD1 (6 bases). The V end was cut by 5 bases, the J end by 4 bases, with 8 bases between. This CDR3 comprises 12 residues. Germline CDR1 reads MNHNY; CDR2 reads SVGAGI (reference sequence). The CDR3 DNA sequence: TGTGCCAGCAGTACAGGGCTCTATGGCTACACCTTC. Protein sequence: CASSTGLYGYTF.

The chain links TRBV6-5 to TRBJ1-1; D unresolved. This CDR3 has 16 residues. Trimming removed 2 bases at V and 3 bases at J, with 16 bases between. Germline CDR1 and CDR2: MNHEY and SVGAGI. DNA of the CDR3: TGTGCCAGCAGTTACAGTCGGAGGGTTGGGGACACTGAAGCTTTCTTT. Its protein is CASSYSRRVGDTEAFF.

The chain employs TRBV27 and TRBJ2-7; TRBD2 matches 12 bases. Trimming cost V 4 bases and J 2 bases; bases outside gene matches: 6. CDR1 is MNHEY, CDR2 SMNVEV, per germline (reference sequence). This CDR3 comprises 16 residues. CDR3 in DNA: TGTGCCAGCAGTTCGCCGGGACTAGCGGGTCCCTACGAGCAGTACTTC. Amino acids: CASSSPGLAGPYEQYF.

This clone is a singleton in its sample. The chain has TRBV2 and TRBJ2-3; perhaps TRBD1 as D (5 bases). This CDR3 is built from 14 residues. V shed 2 bases and J shed 2 bases, with 8 bases lying between them. The germline V gene encodes CDR1 SNHLY and CDR2 FYNNEI. The CDR3 nucleotides read TGTGCCAGCAGTGAACAGGGCCTCACAGATACGCAGTATTTT. It translates to CASSEQGLTDTQYF. The whole variable domain, remainder taken from reference TRBV2 and TRBJ2-3, is EPEVTQTPSHQVTQMGQEVILRCVPISNHLYFYWYRQILGQKVEFLVSFYNNEISEKSEIFDDQFSVERPDGSNFTLKIRSTKLEDSAMYFCASSEQGLTDTQYFGPGTRLTVL.

This chain connects TRBV6-1 to TRBJ2-7, with 11 bases lining up with TRBD2. After removal of 2 bases from V and 0 bases from J, the junction contained 6 bases not matched to a gene. Germline V gene sequence: CDR1 MNHNS, CDR2 SASEGT. The CDR3 is 17 amino acids. The CDR3, as DNA: TGTGCCAGCAGTGAATACTTTACTAGCGGGAGCTCCTACGAGCAGTACTTC. As protein: CASSEYFTSGSSYEQYF.

The J gene is TRBJ2-1, the V gene TRBV19; possibly TRBD1 for D (6 bases). Trimming stripped 3 bases from V and 2 bases from J, with 11 bases between. The CDR3 is made up of 15 amino acids. CDR1 is LNHDA, CDR2 SQIVND, per germline (reference sequence). The CDR3 sequence: CASSILQGTYNEQFF. CDR3 bases: TGTGCCAGTAGTATCCTCCAGGGGACCTACAATGAGCAGTTCTTC.

This clone came up once. V gene TRBV6-1 combines with J gene TRBJ2-5; TRBD2 is a possible D gene (6 bases). The CDR3 contains 12 residues. V lost 1 base to trimming and J lost 10 bases, with 10 bases between them. Looked up from germline, CDR1 is MNHNS and CDR2 is SASEGT. The CDR3 DNA follows: TGTGCCAGCAGTGAAGGCATGGGGGGCCAGTACTTC. Protein: CASSEGMGGQYF.

The chain has TRBV2 and TRBJ1-2, with D unresolved. The germline CDR1 and CDR2 sequences are SNHLY and FYNNEI. V was shortened by 8 bases and J by 5 bases, with 30 bases between the two germline ends. The CDR3 is 18 amino acids. CDR3 nucleotides: TGTGCCAGCTTTGGGCGGTCCGGAGGCCTATGGGTGTTTTATGGCTACACCTTC. Translating it yields CASFGRSGGLWVFYGYTF. Full variable domain (remainder filled in from reference TRBV2 and TRBJ1-2): EPEVTQTPSHQVTQMGQEVILRCVPISNHLYFYWYRQILGQKVEFLVSFYNNEISEKSEIFDDQFSVERPDGSNFTLKIRSTKLEDSAMYFCASFGRSGGLWVFYGYTFGSGTRLTVV.

The rearrangement joins TRBV19 to TRBJ1-2; TRBD1 agrees at 9 bases. From germline, CDR1 is LNHDA and CDR2 SQIVND (reference sequence). The V segment lost 8 bases and the J segment 7 bases; nucleotides outside the gene matches: 5. The CDR3 consists of 12 residues. CDR3 in DNA: TGTGCCAGTCGGACAGGGGAGAGTGGCTACACCTTC. This codes for CASRTGESGYTF.

V gene TRBV6-5 combines with J gene TRBJ1-1, with D hard to call. Trimming removed 2 bases at V and 10 bases at J, with 17 bases between. Germline assignment: CDR1 MNHEY and CDR2 SVGAGI. This CDR3 contains 14 residues. Written as DNA, the CDR3 is TGTGCCAGCAGTTACGTCCGTATTGAAACTCGAGCTTTCTTT. This translates into CASSYVRIETRAFF.

The J gene is TRBJ1-1, the V gene TRBV11-1; the match to TRBD1 covers 9 bases. The germline V gene has CDR1 SGHAT and CDR2 FQDESV (reference sequence). Trimming took 4 bases from V and 7 from J; bases not matched to a gene: 4. This CDR3 has 13 residues. Here the CDR3 reads CASSSGQGLEAFF. The CDR3 coding sequence is TGTGCCAGCAGCTCGGGACAGGGACTTGAAGCTTTCTTT. Based on the CDR3 plus reference TRBV11-1 and TRBJ1-1, the full variable domain is EAEVAQSPRYKITEKSQAVAFWCDPISGHATLYWYRQILGQGPELLVQFQDESVVDDSQLPKDRFSAERLKGVDSTLKIQPAELGDSAMYLCASSSGQGLEAFFGQGTRLTVV.

The sample holds a few counts of this clone. V gene TRBV25-1 combines with J gene TRBJ2-7; 13 bases align to TRBD2. Germline values: CDR1 MGHDK, CDR2 SYGVNS. The CDR3 extends over 15 amino acids. V lost 6 bases and J lost 3; bases outside the gene matches: 5. The CDR3 sequence: CASRPRLAGGYEQYF. Written as DNA, the CDR3 is TGTGCCAGCAGGCCGAGACTAGCGGGAGGCTACGAGCAGTACTTC.

The V call is TRBV10-3, the J call TRBJ1-5; the match to TRBD1 covers 7 bases. The CDR3 has 14 residues. The V gene's germline CDR1 is ENHRY and CDR2 SYGVKD. The ends lost 3 bases at V and 3 bases at J; junction bases unmatched: 2. The CDR3 sequence: CAISDGTDNQPQHF. The CDR3 DNA follows: TGTGCCATCAGTGACGGGACAGACAATCAGCCCCAGCATTTT.

This rearrangement joins TRBV7-8 to TRBJ2-2, with 13 nucleotides matching TRBD2. V lost 1 base and J lost 4; bases outside the gene matches: 6. Germline CDR1 reads SGHVS; CDR2 reads FQNEAQ. The CDR3 length is 18 residues. Here the CDR3 DNA reads TGTGCCAGCAGCTTAGAACTAGCGGGAGGGCACCTCACCGGGGAGCTGTTTTTT. Translated: CASSLELAGGHLTGELFF.

The CDR3 DNA is TGTGCCAGCAAGATCACAGGGGTGCGGAATTCACCCCTCCACTTT. This sequence encodes CASKITGVRNSPLHF. The V gene is TRBV5-4, the J gene TRBJ1-6; 7 nucleotides agree with TRBD1. The CDR3 sequence is 15 residues long. Germline CDR1 and CDR2: SGHNT and YYREEE (reference sequence). V was clipped by 6 bases and J by 7 bases; unmatched bases: 10.

Here the CDR3 reads CASSPTGTSGSPLNIQYF. The CDR3 DNA follows: TGTGCCAGCAGCCCAACCGGGACTAGCGGGAGCCCATTAAACATTCAGTACTTC. The chain has TRBV7-3 and TRBJ2-4, with TRBD2 matching over 14 bases. The CDR3 has 18 residues. The junction had 12 bases not matched to a gene; V was cut back by 5 bases and J by 6 bases. CDR1 and CDR2 (germline): SGHTA, FQGTGA.

The rearrangement uses TRBV6-1 and TRBJ2-2; perhaps TRBD2 as D (5 bases). Trimming stripped 4 bases from V and 0 bases from J, with 12 bases between. The CDR3 spans 16 residues. Germline CDR1 reads MNHNS; CDR2 reads SASEGT. The CDR3 coding sequence is TGTGCCAGCAGTGTGAATCCGGGATCGAACACCGGGGAGCTGTTTTTT. Translating it yields CASSVNPGSNTGELFF.

The chain has TRBV6-6 and TRBJ2-6; 7 bases line up with TRBD2. In germline, CDR1 is MNHNY, CDR2 SVGAGI (reference sequence). Unmatched junction bases numbered 4, after V lost 5 bases and J lost 3 bases. This CDR3 contains 15 residues. The CDR3 spells CASSRGGDGANVLTF. CDR3 bases: TGTGCCAGCAGTCGTGGGGGGGATGGGGCCAACGTCCTGACTTTC.

The gene calls are TRBV7-9 and TRBJ2-1; 7 nucleotides match TRBD1. CDR1 SEHNR and CDR2 FQNEAQ come from the germline V gene (reference sequence). This CDR3 region has 16 residues. V was pared by 2 bases and J by 2 bases, with 6 bases of the junction left unmatched. The DNA of the CDR3 is TGTGCCAGCAGCTTACCAGACAGGGCAACCTACAATGAGCAGTTCTTC. It specifies CASSLPDRATYNEQFF.

In this sample, this clone turned up once. The chain has TRBV7-9 and TRBJ2-1, with 9 bases lining up with TRBD2. Germline trimming cut 3 bases from V and 8 bases from J; bases unmatched to any gene: 14. This CDR3 contains 17 residues. CDR1 and CDR2 from the germline V gene are SEHNR and FQNEAQ (reference sequence). In DNA, the CDR3 is TGTGCCAGCAGCTTTCGGCGGCTAGCGGGGAGTGCGGATGAGCAGTTCTTC. Translating it yields CASSFRRLAGSADEQFF.

The chain joins TRBV29-1 to TRBJ2-2; 10 bases map to TRBD1. The trim removed 4 bases at V and 4 bases at J, leaving 3 bases unmatched. CDR1 and CDR2 (germline): SQVTM, ANQGSEA. The length of the CDR3 is 14 residues. CDR3 nucleotides: TGCAGCGTTGGACAGGGGGCGGGCACCGGGGAGCTGTTTTTT. Protein product: CSVGQGAGTGELFF.

This clone was detected only once. V gene TRBV2 combines with J gene TRBJ2-2; 8 nucleotides align to TRBD1. This CDR3 contains 16 residues. The V gene's germline CDR1 is SNHLY and CDR2 FYNNEI. The ends lost 8 bases at V and 5 bases at J; junction bases unmatched: 13. CDR3 in DNA: TGTGCCAGCCCTTCGGACAGGGAGGCCCAAACCGGGGAGCTGTTTTTT. It translates to CASPSDREAQTGELFF.

The gene calls are TRBV19 and TRBJ2-5, with D possibly matching TRBD2 (6 bases). The CDR3 length is 15 residues. Trimming took 5 bases from V and 5 from J, leaving 18 bases between them. The germline V gene encodes CDR1 LNHDA and CDR2 SQIVND (reference sequence). The CDR3 DNA reads TGTGCCAGTAGTGCCTCTCTGGGCGGGGCCGAGACCCAGTACTTC. It translates to CASSASLGGAETQYF.

CDR3 sequence (DNA): TGTGCCTGGAGTGTGACCCCAAAGGCGGGGGAGACCCAGTACTTC. This codes for CAWSVTPKAGETQYF. The chain combines TRBV30 with TRBJ2-5; a weak D match, TRBD2 (6 bases). The CDR3 runs 15 residues. Trimming took off 0 bases at V and 5 bases at J, with 16 bases between the two ends. Germline-derived CDR1 and CDR2 are GTSNPN and SVGIG (reference sequence). The full variable domain, in which reference TRBV30 and TRBJ2-5 provide the parts outside the CDR3, is SQTIHQWPATLVQPVGSPLSLECTVEGTSNPNLYWYRQAAGRGLQLLFYSVGIGQISSEVPQNLSASRPQDRQFILSSKKLLLSDSGFYLCAWSVTPKAGETQYFGPGTRLLVL.

The chain couples TRBV19 to TRBJ1-5; TRBD1 aligns across 9 bases. J gave up 6 bases and V 10 bases, and 16 bases lay outside the gene matches. The V gene's germline CDR1 is LNHDA and CDR2 SQIVND (reference sequence). This CDR3 comprises 16 residues. The CDR3 DNA reads TGTGCCACTGACAGGGGGAAACAGGGAGGAGGTCAGCCCCAGCATTTT. The encoded protein is CATDRGKQGGGQPQHF. Full variable domain (outside the CDR3, taken from reference TRBV19 and TRBJ1-5): DGGITQSPKYLFRKEGQNVTLSCEQNLNHDAMYWYRQDPGQGLRLIYYSQIVNDFQKGDIAEGYSVSREKKESFPLTVTSAQKNPTAFYLCATDRGKQGGGQPQHFGDGTRLSIL.